This T cell receptor beta chain was sequenced during a study of spatial heterogeneity in lung cancer. Study outcomes and limitations: It was found that expanded intratumoral alpha and beta TCR counts tracked tumor mutation counts. Coverage of tumor T cells, an estimated figure, was 5.5% to 8.5% for alpha and 13% for beta chains. Nonsynonymous mutations, ubiquitous and regional, were tracked respectively by counts of ubiquitous and regional expanded TCRs.

Time point described: sample taken at primary tumor resection. The study sequenced unsorted whole RNA from tumor, nontumor lung or frozen PBMC. The germline CDR1 and CDR2 sequences are MNHNS and SASEGT. The V gene lost 4 bases and the J gene lost 6 bases, with 15 bases spanning the gap. The CDR3 is 15 residues long. This clonotype was detected many times. Its target is not known. This beta chain appears as a stray read in a library generated for alpha chains; its size is not informative. Each CDR3 protein gets one entry after TCRdb re-called the 5' RACE reads with MiXCR. The sample lists 4,400 or so distinct CDR3 sequences, roughly 12% seen once, with about a quarter in the top ten.

V is TRBV6-1 and J is TRBJ2-2, with a tentative D call TRBD1 (6 bases). This clonotype was obtained from a male donor with early-stage non-small cell lung cancer. The sequenced sample was lung tumor tissue, obtained at surgery. This CDR3 is CASSGGSGDPGELFF. CDR3 sequence (DNA): TGTGCCAGCAGTGGGGGGTCAGGGGACCCCGGGGAGCTGTTTTTT.